This TCR beta chain came from a study of OX40 agonist ivuxolimab in advanced cancers. Study-level findings and limits: Averaging showed that CD8+ T cells had more expanded clones than CD4+ did. Blood T cells, both CD4+ and CD8+, expanded clonally by week 6 at 0.1 to 3.0 mg/kg. The antigen specificity of the peripheral T cells (those that were expanded) was not determined.

With regard to this clone: What it recognizes is unknown.

It was autoimmune disease history or systemic immunosuppression that excluded patients. This table comes from immunoSEQ multiplex PCR, and its TCRdb copy is limited to in-frame clones, with some not included. The sample has about 35,000 clones; around 92% are singletons. The sequencing used CD4+ or CD8+ T cells sorted from blood, collected in a trial of the OX40 agonist ivuxolimab. The sequence was obtained from an adult with an advanced solid tumor such as melanoma, head and neck, liver or kidney cancer.

The CDR3 DNA reads TGTGCCAGCAGCTCGTGGGACAGGCCGTCTCAAGAGACCCAGTACTTC. Its translation: CASSSWDRPSQETQYF. The genes are TRBV7-9 and TRBJ2-5; the match to TRBD1 covers 8 bases. Germline CDR1 is SEHNR and CDR2 is FQNEAQ (reference sequence). J lost 2 bases, V lost 4 bases, and 9 bases had no gene match. This CDR3 comprises 16 residues.